This entry lists 22 T cell receptor beta chains sequenced from one sample in a study of low-dose radiotherapy and immunotherapy resistance in tumors. The time point denotes: before trial treatment. Both TCRalpha and TCRbeta chains were reverse transcribed with V-gene-specific primers. A constant-region primer paired with the V-primer adapter amplified TCRs over 20 PCR cycles. TCRdb re-derived calls from the reads in MiXCR, one entry per CDR3 protein. Of around 80,000 distinct CDR3 sequences detected, 18% appear once; the ten largest clones hold approximately 6%. Sample: PBMCs, taken before treatment. Receptor source: a male donor with prostate cancer.

This clonotype was counted ten times or more. V gene TRBV27 combines with J gene TRBJ2-3; D may correspond to TRBD1 or TRBD2 (6 bases each). The CDR3 is 14 amino acids. Per germline, CDR1 MNHEY and CDR2 SMNVEV (reference sequence). V dropped 3 bases and J dropped 6 bases, with 13 bases sitting between them. Here the CDR3 reads CASSFTGRWDTQYF. The CDR3 bases are TGTGCCAGCAGTTTTACAGGGAGGTGGGATACGCAGTATTTT.

In its sample, this clonotype was seen many times. The chain recombines TRBV28 with TRBJ2-1; 8 bases match TRBD1. With V trimmed by 6 bases and J by 8 bases, 15 bases remained unmatched. The germline V gene encodes CDR1 MDHEN and CDR2 SYDVKM. The CDR3 consists of 16 residues. The CDR3 protein is CASRPYNPDRGYEQFF. CDR3 DNA: TGTGCCAGCAGACCCTATAACCCTGACAGGGGTTATGAGCAGTTCTTC.

This clonotype was counted ten times or more. As DNA, the CDR3 is TGTGCCAGCAGCCAAGCCCGCGGGAGGGAGAATGAGCAGTTCTTC. Translated: CASSQARGRENEQFF. V gene TRBV3-1 combines with J gene TRBJ2-1; 9 bases fit TRBD2. The V and J ends lost 1 base and 7 bases, in that order; junction bases with no gene match: 5. This CDR3 region has 15 residues. CDR1 and CDR2 (germline): LGHDT, YNNKEL (reference sequence).

This clonotype was seen at least ten times. V and J are TRBV29-1 and TRBJ2-1, with 8 bases identical to TRBD2. CDR1 SQVTM and CDR2 ANQGSEA come from the germline V gene. J gave up 3 bases and V 2 bases, and 0 bases lay outside the gene matches. There are 13 residues in the CDR3. The CDR3 protein is CSVERGGYNEQFF. The CDR3, as DNA: TGCAGCGTTGAACGGGGGGGCTACAATGAGCAGTTCTTC.

This clonotype was observed at least ten times. The chain employs TRBV10-3 and TRBJ2-3; 9 positions match TRBD1. V lost 11 bases to trimming and J lost 6 bases; unmatched junction nucleotides: 12. The germline gives CDR1 ENHRY, CDR2 SYGVKD. The CDR3 loop spans 14 amino acids. The CDR3 spells CAVLRDRASDTQYF. DNA for the CDR3: TGTGCCGTCCTCCGGGACAGGGCTTCGGATACGCAGTATTTT.

This clonotype has ten or more counts. This chain connects TRBV5-1 to TRBJ2-7, with 7 nucleotides matching TRBD2. Germline V lookup: CDR1 SGHRS, CDR2 YFSETQ. V gave up 1 base and J gave up 7 bases; unmatched junction bases: 14. The CDR3 is 16 amino acids. Written as DNA, the CDR3 is TGCGCCAGCAGCTTGACCGGGGGACTACCCGAAGGGGAGCAGTACTTC. Translating gives CASSLTGGLPEGEQYF.

This clonotype was counted many times. The rearrangement uses TRBV6-2 or TRBV6-3 and TRBJ2-3; D gene uncertain. CDR3 length: 13 amino acids. V lost 6 bases and J 3 bases, leaving 10 bases between the germline ends. From germline, CDR1 is MNHEY and CDR2 SVGEGT. The CDR3 sequence is CASRLGATDTQYF. The CDR3 nucleotides read TGTGCCAGCAGGTTGGGTGCGACAGATACGCAGTATTTT.

At least ten counts were recorded for this clonotype. The chain recombines TRBV28 with TRBJ2-5, with D tentatively TRBD1 (5 bases). Germline CDR1 MDHEN, CDR2 SYDVKM. V was trimmed by 5 bases and J by 3 bases, leaving 16 bases between them. The length of the CDR3 is 15 residues. The CDR3: CASSPAGQEKETQYF. In nucleotides, the CDR3 is TGTGCCAGCAGTCCCGCAGGACAAGAGAAAGAGACCCAGTACTTC.

This clonotype was recorded at least ten times. The chain uses TRBV20-1 and TRBJ2-3; D possibly corresponds to TRBD1 (5 bases). This CDR3 has 14 residues. Germline assignment: CDR1 DFQATT and CDR2 SNEGSKA (reference sequence). Deletions cut 4 bases from V and 4 bases from J, with 15 bases between. CDR3 residues: CSAKGQGAPDTQYF. CDR3 DNA: TGCAGTGCTAAGGGCCAGGGTGCGCCAGATACGCAGTATTTT.

Comments on this clonotype: A read error is likely here: a far larger clone is one base away. The J gene is TRBJ2-1, the V gene TRBV5-1; 8 bases are shared with TRBD1. J lost 10 bases, V lost 3 bases, and 9 bases had no gene match. The germline CDR1 and CDR2 sequences are SGHRS and YFSETQ. This CDR3 is built from 14 residues. The CDR3 sequence is CASSSGTGNSEQFF. Here the CDR3 DNA reads TGCGCCAGCAGCTCCGGGACAGGTAATTCCGAGCAGTTCTTC.

This clonotype was seen at least ten times. The genes are TRBV10-1 and TRBJ2-1, with 9 bases that match TRBD2. The V and J ends lost 4 bases and 9 bases, in that order; junction bases with no gene match: 10. The CDR3 length is 15 residues. Germline assignment: CDR1 WNHNN and CDR2 SYGVQD (reference sequence). The CDR3 spells CASSASGGRAGEQFF. CDR3 bases: TGCGCCAGCAGTGCTTCTGGCGGGAGGGCCGGTGAGCAGTTCTTC.

On this clonotype itself: This may stem from a read error, because a much larger clone lies one nucleotide away. This chain connects TRBV30 to TRBJ2-1; D gene unclear. The V gene lost 0 bases and the J gene lost 7 bases, with 16 bases spanning the gap. Germline V gene lookup returns CDR1 GTSNPN and CDR2 SVGIG (reference sequence). This CDR3 spans 15 amino acids. The CDR3 DNA is TGTGCCTGGAGTGTACCCATAGGGATTAGTAATGAGCAGTTCTTC. Translated: CAWSVPIGISNEQFF. Using reference TRBV30 and TRBJ2-1 for the parts outside the CDR3, the full variable domain is SQTIHQWPATLVQPVGSPLSLECTVEGTSNPNLYWYRQAAGRGLQLLFYSVGIGQISSEVPQNLSASRPQDRQFILSSKKLLLSDSGFYLCAWSVPIGISNEQFFGPGTRLTVL.

Regarding this clonotype: A read error may explain this, as a much larger clone is one base away. This chain joins TRBV20-1 and TRBJ2-2, with D possibly matching TRBD2 (6 bases). Germline CDR1 and CDR2: DFQATT and SNEGSKA (reference sequence). The CDR3 spans 14 residues. For the CDR3, the DNA is TGCAGAGCTAGCGACCGTTCGGGTCCCGGGGAGCTGTTTTTT. Translated, it gives CRASDRSGPGELFF.

There are many counts of this clonotype. The chain carries TRBV28 and TRBJ2-3; 7 bases are shared with TRBD1. Germline CDR1 and CDR2: MDHEN and SYDVKM. After removal of 3 bases from V and 3 bases from J, the junction contained 6 bases not matched to a gene. This CDR3 has 15 residues. Written as DNA, the CDR3 is TGTGCCAGCAGTTTTTATGGGGACAGAACAGATACGCAGTATTTT. It encodes CASSFYGDRTDTQYF.

This clonotype appeared a few times. The chain uses TRBV10-3 and TRBJ1-6; the match to TRBD1 covers 10 bases. Germline V gene lookup returns CDR1 ENHRY and CDR2 SYGVKD. Trimming at V came to 6 bases and at J to 8 bases, leaving 7 bases not matched to a gene. CDR3 length equals 15 residues. CDR3 sequence: CAIRQTGTGDSPLHF. CDR3 DNA: TGTGCCATCAGGCAAACCGGGACAGGGGATTCACCCCTCCACTTT.

V gene TRBV5-6 combines with J gene TRBJ2-3, with TRBD2 matching 9 bases. The CDR3 has 17 amino acids. The trim removed 2 bases at V and 4 bases at J, leaving 11 bases unmatched. Germline-derived CDR1 and CDR2 are SGHDT and YYEEEE. CDR3 residues: CASSLVGSGRYSDTQYF. In DNA form, the CDR3 reads TGTGCCAGCAGCTTAGTGGGAAGCGGGAGGTACTCAGATACGCAGTATTTT. The whole variable domain, remainder taken from reference TRBV5-6 and TRBJ2-3, is DAGVTQSPTHLIKTRGQQVTLRCSPKSGHDTVSWYQQALGQGPQFIFQYYEEEERQRGNFPDRFSGHQFPNYSSELNVNALLLGDSALYLCASSLVGSGRYSDTQYFGPGTRLTVL.

Many counts were recorded for this clonotype. This sequence joins TRBV5-1 and TRBJ2-3; the match to TRBD1 covers 8 bases. The CDR3 is 16 amino acids. After removal of 4 bases from V and 3 bases from J, the junction contained 10 bases not matched to a gene. The germline CDR1 and CDR2 sequences are SGHRS and YFSETQ. The CDR3 loop is CASSPLDRGRTDTQYF. For the CDR3, the DNA is TGCGCCAGCAGCCCTTTAGACAGGGGAAGAACAGATACGCAGTATTTT.

Comments on this clonotype: At one of its ends the junction is not consistent with the germline gene, which may arise from a read error. The chain has TRBV4-1 and TRBJ2-1; 12 nucleotides agree with TRBD2. In germline, CDR1 is MGHRA, CDR2 YSYEKL. CDR3 size: 14 residues. The CDR3 loop is CASSQELAGGQQFF. The CDR3, as DNA: TGTGCCAGCAGCCAAGAGCTAGCGGGGGGGCAGCAGTTCTTC.

This clonotype showed up many times. The rearrangement uses TRBV11-2 and TRBJ2-5; D possibly uses TRBD1 or TRBD2 (5 bases each). This CDR3 comprises 15 residues. Germline CDR1 and CDR2: SGHAT and FQNNGV. Trimming stripped 4 bases from V and 4 bases from J, with 16 bases between. In DNA form, the CDR3 reads TGTGCCAGCAGCTGGGCCGGGGCTGGGGCAGAGACCCAGTACTTC. This encodes CASSWAGAGAETQYF.

A note on this clonotype: A far more abundant clone sits one base away, making this likely a read error. CDR3 nucleotide sequence: TGCGCCAGCAGCCAAGGCTGGACGCATATCTACGAGCAGTACTTC. Its protein product is CASSQGWTHIYEQYF. The J gene is TRBJ2-7, the V gene TRBV23-1; no clear D. TRBV23-1 is an ORF, with its function uncertain. This CDR3 region has 15 residues. With 6 bases removed from V and 3 bases from J, the gap between germline ends came to 18 bases.

This clonotype has ten or more counts. The chain combines TRBV7-2 with TRBJ2-2; no clear D. The germline gives CDR1 SGHTA, CDR2 FQGNSA. This CDR3 region has 13 residues. Trimming took off 2 bases at V and 3 bases at J, with 4 bases between the two ends. The CDR3 loop is CASSLLDTGELFF. In DNA form, the CDR3 reads TGTGCCAGCAGCTTACTGGACACCGGGGAGCTGTTTTTT.

This clonotype was recorded at least ten times. The chain's CDR3 is CASRFPGTDTQYF. DNA of the CDR3: TGCGCCAGCAGATTTCCGGGCACAGATACGCAGTATTTT. The chain carries TRBV5-1 and TRBJ2-3, with D hard to call. The V gene lost 5 bases and the J gene lost 1 base, with 8 bases spanning the gap. The CDR3 consists of 13 residues. Germline lookup yields CDR1 SGHRS and CDR2 YFSETQ.